The next 15 T cell receptor beta chains were all read from a single sample in a study of cytomegalovirus exposure and HLA in healthy donors. TCRdb's copy holds only in-frame clones and misses some; the assay was immunoSEQ multiplex PCR. The data show 250,000 to 400,000 clones, around 90% seen once. The sequencing input was PBMCs. The source is a young man in good health and CMV-seronegative.

This sequence joins TRBV7-9 and TRBJ2-6, with 9 bases aligning to TRBD1. From germline, CDR1 is SEHNR and CDR2 FQNEAQ (reference sequence). The CDR3 is 17 amino acids. Trimming took 5 bases from V and 2 from J; bases not matched to a gene: 7. The CDR3 region is CASSKQGAHPGANVLTF. DNA of the CDR3: TGTGCCAGCAGCAAACAGGGGGCCCACCCTGGGGCCAACGTCCTGACTTTC.

The rearrangement links TRBV4-3 to TRBJ2-7; D is ambiguous. Deletions cut 4 bases from V and 0 bases from J, with 10 bases between. From germline, CDR1 is LGHNA and CDR2 YSLEER. The CDR3 loop spans 14 amino acids. The CDR3 DNA sequence: TGCGCCAGCAGCCCAGACCTAGACTCCTACGAGCAGTACTTC. Protein: CASSPDLDSYEQYF.

The chain couples TRBV7-2 to TRBJ2-1, with a possible D match to TRBD2 (6 bases). The CDR3 extends over 13 amino acids. CDR1 is SGHTA, CDR2 FQGNSA, per germline. V was pared by 4 bases and J by 6 bases, with 10 bases between. The CDR3 region is CASSSGTFNEQFF. For the CDR3, the DNA is TGTGCCAGCAGCTCCGGGACTTTCAATGAGCAGTTCTTC.

The rearrangement links TRBV30 to TRBJ2-5, with TRBD2 identical over 9 bases. The CDR3 sequence is 16 residues long. V dropped 1 base and J dropped 2; count of bases not matched to a gene: 8. Per germline, CDR1 GTSNPN and CDR2 SVGIG (reference sequence). CDR3 in amino acids: CAWSGRGGGTQETQYF. CDR3 DNA: TGTGCCTGGAGTGGGCGGGGGGGCGGCACACAAGAGACCCAGTACTTC.

The chain recombines TRBV28 with TRBJ1-3, with unresolved D. V was pared by 5 bases and J by 0 bases, with 11 bases between. Germline V CDR1 and CDR2: MDHEN, SYDVKM. This CDR3 is built from 15 residues. The DNA for the CDR3 is TGTGCCAGCAGTCGTCCCAGGAACTCTGGAAACACCATATATTTT. Translated, it gives CASSRPRNSGNTIYF.

V is TRBV7-9 and J is TRBJ2-7; D remains ambiguous. Germline V gene lookup returns CDR1 SEHNR and CDR2 FQNEAQ (reference sequence). This CDR3 has 14 residues. Trimming removed 0 bases from V and 4 bases from J, with 10 bases in between. CDR3 in amino acids: CASSLALTPYEQYF. CDR3 DNA sequence: TGTGCCAGCAGCTTAGCACTAACCCCTTACGAGCAGTACTTC. Variable domain in full (rest from reference TRBV7-9 and TRBJ2-7): DTGVSQNPRHKITKRGQNVTFRCDPISEHNRLYWYRQTLGQGPEFLTYFQNEAQLEKSRLLSDRFSAERPKGSFSTLEIQRTEQGDSAMYLCASSLALTPYEQYFGPGTRLTVT.

The rearrangement links TRBV7-2 to TRBJ2-3; possibly TRBD1 for D (5 bases). The germline CDR1 and CDR2 sequences are SGHTA and FQGNSA. The CDR3 has 13 residues. Trimming removed 6 bases at V and 6 bases at J, with 13 bases between. The CDR3 loop is CASSSSQGDTQYF. For the CDR3, the DNA is TGTGCCAGCAGTTCATCCCAGGGCGATACGCAGTATTTT.

The rearrangement joins TRBV4-3 to TRBJ2-3, with TRBD1 identical over 8 bases. Germline CDR1 is LGHNA and CDR2 is YSLEER. This CDR3 is 17 amino acids long. V lost 0 bases and J lost 6; bases outside the gene matches: 11. DNA of the CDR3: TGCGCCAGCAGCCAAGATAGGCGCAGGGGGCGAGAGGATACGCAGTATTTT. Translating gives CASSQDRRRGREDTQYF.

This CDR3 reads CASSHDPGQSGNEKLFF. For the CDR3, the DNA is TGCGCCAGCAGCCACGATCCGGGACAGTCAGGCAATGAAAAACTGTTTTTT. This chain uses TRBV4-1 with TRBJ1-4, with 7 nucleotides matching TRBD1. The CDR3 length is 17 residues. The junction had 12 bases not matched to a gene; V was cut back by 3 bases and J by 5 bases. The V gene's germline CDR1 is MGHRA and CDR2 YSYEKL.

The chain links TRBV5-1 to TRBJ2-7, with D unresolved. The V end lost 0 bases, the J end lost 0 bases, and 7 bases lay between the germline ends. The CDR3 is 14 residues long. Germline assignment: CDR1 SGHRS and CDR2 YFSETQ. CDR3 region: CASSLGTASYEQYF. The CDR3 DNA reads as TGCGCCAGCAGCTTGGGAACAGCCTCCTACGAGCAGTACTTC. Using reference TRBV5-1 and TRBJ2-7 for the parts outside the CDR3, the full variable domain is KAGVTQTPRYLIKTRGQQVTLSCSPISGHRSVSWYQQTPGQGLQFLFEYFSETQRNKGNFPGRFSGRQFSNSRSEMNVSTLELGDSALYLCASSLGTASYEQYFGPGTRLTVT.

This rearrangement joins TRBV6-1 to TRBJ2-7; 11 positions match TRBD1. Germline V CDR1 and CDR2: MNHNS, SASEGT. After removal of 2 bases from V and 3 bases from J, the junction contained 3 bases not matched to a gene. The length of the CDR3 is 15 residues. The CDR3, as DNA: TGTGCCAGCAGTGAATGGGGACAGGGGGTCTACGAGCAGTACTTC. Translating gives CASSEWGQGVYEQYF.

V usage is TRBV15 and J usage is TRBJ1-4, with D possibly matching TRBD1 (5 bases). Germline-derived CDR1 and CDR2 are LNHNV and YYDKDF (reference sequence). V dropped 3 bases and J dropped 7 bases, with 18 bases sitting between them. The CDR3 length is 16 residues. The CDR3: CATSSGDSPVIEKLFF. As DNA, the CDR3 is TGTGCCACCAGCAGTGGAGACAGCCCGGTGATTGAAAAACTGTTTTTT.

The rearrangement links TRBV7-9 to TRBJ2-3, with D perhaps matching TRBD2 (6 bases). Trimming left V 9 bases short and J 2 bases short, with 12 bases between. This CDR3 spans 13 amino acids. Germline loops: CDR1 SEHNR, CDR2 FQNEAQ (reference sequence). CDR3 sequence: CASGDFHTDTQYF. In DNA, the CDR3 is TGTGCCAGTGGGGACTTCCACACAGATACGCAGTATTTT.

The chain links TRBV14 to TRBJ1-2, with 8 bases matching TRBD1. This CDR3 comprises 16 residues. With V trimmed by 1 base and J by 4 bases, 8 bases remained unmatched. CDR1 and CDR2 from the germline V gene are SGHDN and FVKESK. The CDR3 reads CASSQADRGGFYGYTF. The CDR3 nucleotides are TGTGCCAGCAGCCAAGCTGACAGGGGAGGGTTCTATGGCTACACCTTC.

The gene calls are TRBV7-9 and TRBJ2-1; 7 nucleotides match TRBD2. The V and J ends lost 5 bases and 6 bases, in that order; junction bases with no gene match: 10. Germline-derived CDR1 and CDR2 are SEHNR and FQNEAQ (reference sequence). The CDR3 has 15 residues. CDR3 protein: CASSLGGTNLNEQFF. The CDR3 DNA reads TGTGCCAGCAGCCTCGGCGGGACTAACCTCAATGAGCAGTTCTTC.